A single TCR beta chain is shown here with its context. Antigen: not known. This sample was taken from a study of CD4 T cells in relation to SARS-CoV-2 and coronaviruses. For the study at large: Patient ages ranged from 21 to 72, median 38.

Germline V gene sequence: CDR1 SNHLY, CDR2 FYNNEI. V trimming: 2 bases; J trimming: 3 bases; junction bases outside the gene matches: 6. The CDR3 has 15 amino acids. Using immunoSEQ multiplex PCR, the repertoire was profiled, and TCRdb retains in-frame clones only, with some absent. The sample holds 36,000 or so clones, around 80% seen once. The sequenced sample was memory CD4+ T cells from PBMCs, cultured in vitro. The origin of this receptor is an adult with COVID-19. The chain carries TRBV2 and TRBJ2-7, with 8 bases lining up with TRBD2. CDR3 region: CASSERGLEVYEQYF. The CDR3 DNA follows: TGTGCCAGCAGTGAACGGGGACTAGAAGTCTACGAGCAGTACTTC.